The 11 T cell receptor beta chains below come from one sample, sequenced in a study of T cell repertoires in cytomegalovirus infection. Each CDR3 protein gets one entry after TCRdb re-called the reads with MiXCR. Among fewer than 1,000,000 distinct CDR3 sequences listed, approximately 32% were seen once. For these receptors, no antigen is known. Sequencing used cultured CD8+ T cells from PBMCs, obtained from culture after CMV antigen stimulation. The receptors derive from a human donor in good health (CMV status not recorded). Some clones in this sample may be carry-over from other donors' samples.

The chain employs TRBV6-1 and TRBJ2-7; D unclear. Per the germline V gene, CDR1 is MNHNS and CDR2 is SASEGT. CDR3 length: 12 amino acids. V was trimmed by 4 bases and J by 3 bases, leaving 7 bases between them. CDR3 region: CASSGPFYEQYV. The CDR3 bases are TGTGCCAGCAGTGGGCCTTTCTACGAGCAGTACGTC.

This clonotype was counted only a few times. This sequence joins TRBV7-4 and TRBJ2-5; 7 bases agree with TRBD1. There are 15 residues in the CDR3. From germline, CDR1 is SGHVT and CDR2 SQSDAQ. J was trimmed by 4 bases and V by 3 bases; bases with no gene match: 8. CDR3 bases: TGTGCCAGCAGCTTTAAGGACAGGAGATCAGAGACCCAGTACTTC. Its translation: CASSFKDRRSETQYF. Variable domain in full (rest from reference TRBV7-4 and TRBJ2-5): GAGVSQSPRYKVAKRGRDVALRCDSISGHVTLYWYRQTLGQGSEVLTYSQSDAQRDKSGRPSGRFSAERPERSVSTLKIQRTEQGDSAVYLCASSFKDRRSETQYFGPGTRLLVL.

This clonotype was observed a few times. The V call is TRBV6-5, the J call TRBJ2-1; D not resolved. This CDR3 is built from 13 residues. Germline CDR1 is MNHEY and CDR2 is SVGAGI. The germline V and J ends were trimmed by 1 base and 3 bases, with 4 bases remaining between them. The DNA of the CDR3 is TGTGCCAGCAGTTACTTTGGCTACAATGAGCAGTTCTTC. It translates to CASSYFGYNEQFF.

This chain links TRBV6-1 with TRBJ1-4; no clear D. Germline CDR1 MNHNS, CDR2 SASEGT. This CDR3 has 17 amino acids. V was cut by 5 bases and J by 0 bases, with 16 bases left in between. In DNA, the CDR3 is TGTGCCAGCAGTTCAAGCAGAGCCTATGCAACTAATGAAAAACTGTTTTTT. Translating it yields CASSSSRAYATNEKLFF.

This clonotype was seen a few times. The gene calls are TRBV28 and TRBJ1-2; 8 bases align to TRBD1. Germline CDR1 is MDHEN and CDR2 is SYDVKM. The CDR3 extends over 15 amino acids. The V gene end was trimmed by 1 base and the J gene end by 8 bases; junction bases not matched to a gene: 9. The CDR3 spells CASSLFPGTGSGYTF. CDR3 DNA sequence: TGTGCCAGCAGTTTATTCCCCGGGACAGGATCCGGCTACACCTTC.

The chain uses TRBV12-3 or TRBV12-4 and TRBJ2-1; possible D gene TRBD2, 6 bases. The CDR3 runs to 16 residues. The V gene lost 2 bases and the J gene lost 1 base, with 12 bases spanning the gap. The CDR3 region is CASSLRDLPSYNEQFF. As DNA, the CDR3 is TGTGCCAGCAGTTTACGGGACTTACCTTCCTACAATGAGCAGTTCTTC.

V usage is TRBV7-3 and J usage is TRBJ2-1; 7 nucleotides line up with TRBD2. The CDR3 consists of 17 residues. With V trimmed by 0 bases and J by 0 bases, 5 bases remained unmatched. Germline V gene data show CDR1 as SGHTA and CDR2 as FQGTGA. This CDR3 reads CASSLTTGGSSYNEQFF. The DNA for the CDR3 is TGTGCCAGCAGCTTAACCACAGGCGGGAGCTCCTACAATGAGCAGTTCTTC.

This clonotype was seen ten or more times. The chain joins TRBV5-6 to TRBJ2-7; D is possibly TRBD2 (5 bases). The ends were cut back, 5 bases at V and 1 base at J, with 10 bases in the middle. This CDR3 region has 13 residues. Germline assignment: CDR1 SGHDT and CDR2 YYEEEE. CDR3 protein: CASRSRESYEQYV. The CDR3, as DNA: TGTGCCAGCAGAAGCCGGGAATCCTACGAGCAGTACGTC.

The chain is built from TRBV12-3 or TRBV12-4 and TRBJ2-3; D possibly corresponds to TRBD2 (6 bases). CDR3 length: 19 amino acids. V was cut by 0 bases and J by 2 bases, with 21 bases left in between. The DNA for the CDR3 is TGTGCCAGCAGTTTAGCCCCACGTTATGTAGCGGATAACACAGATACGCAGTATTTT. Its translation: CASSLAPRYVADNTDTQYF.

Turning to this clonotype: A much more abundant neighbour one base away suggests this may be a read error. The chain uses TRBV25-1 and TRBJ2-6; D call uncertain. Germline V CDR1 and CDR2: MGHDK, SYGVNS. CDR3 length equals 18 residues. The CDR3, as DNA: TGTGCCAGCAGTACAGATAAAGTCCGATACTCTGTGGCCAACGTCCTGACTTTC. Amino acid sequence: CASSTDKVRYSVANVLTF.

This clonotype was observed a few times. This chain uses TRBV12-3 or TRBV12-4 with TRBJ1-1; D is unresolved. The CDR3 runs to 14 residues. Trimming left V 5 bases short and J 3 bases short, with 13 bases between. The CDR3 bases are TGTGCCAGCAGTACCTCTGAGGGAGACACTGAAGCTTTCTTT. This codes for CASSTSEGDTEAFF.